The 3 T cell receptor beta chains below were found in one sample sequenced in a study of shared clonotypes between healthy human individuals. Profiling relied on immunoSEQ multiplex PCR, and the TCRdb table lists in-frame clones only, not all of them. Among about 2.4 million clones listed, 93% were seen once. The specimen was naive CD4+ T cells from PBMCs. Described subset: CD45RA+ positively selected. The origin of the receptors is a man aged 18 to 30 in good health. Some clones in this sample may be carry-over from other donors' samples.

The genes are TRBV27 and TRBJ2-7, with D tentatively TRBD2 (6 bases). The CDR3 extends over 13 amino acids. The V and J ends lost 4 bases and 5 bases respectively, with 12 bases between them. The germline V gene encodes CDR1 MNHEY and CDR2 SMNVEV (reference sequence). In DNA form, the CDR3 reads TGTGCCAGCAGTTCTACTAGCTACGACGAGCAGTACTTC. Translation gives CASSSTSYDEQYF.

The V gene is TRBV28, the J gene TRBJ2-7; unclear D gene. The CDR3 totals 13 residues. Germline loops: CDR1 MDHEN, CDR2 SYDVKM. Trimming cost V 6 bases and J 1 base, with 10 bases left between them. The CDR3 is CASRVALSYEQYF. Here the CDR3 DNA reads TGTGCCAGCAGGGTGGCACTTTCCTACGAGCAGTACTTC.

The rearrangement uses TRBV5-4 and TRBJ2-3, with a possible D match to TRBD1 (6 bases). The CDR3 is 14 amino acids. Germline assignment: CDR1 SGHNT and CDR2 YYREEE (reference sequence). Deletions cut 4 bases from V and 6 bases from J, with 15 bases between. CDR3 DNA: TGTGCCAGCAGCCCGCCAGGGGCTAGGGATACGCAGTATTTT. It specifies CASSPPGARDTQYF.